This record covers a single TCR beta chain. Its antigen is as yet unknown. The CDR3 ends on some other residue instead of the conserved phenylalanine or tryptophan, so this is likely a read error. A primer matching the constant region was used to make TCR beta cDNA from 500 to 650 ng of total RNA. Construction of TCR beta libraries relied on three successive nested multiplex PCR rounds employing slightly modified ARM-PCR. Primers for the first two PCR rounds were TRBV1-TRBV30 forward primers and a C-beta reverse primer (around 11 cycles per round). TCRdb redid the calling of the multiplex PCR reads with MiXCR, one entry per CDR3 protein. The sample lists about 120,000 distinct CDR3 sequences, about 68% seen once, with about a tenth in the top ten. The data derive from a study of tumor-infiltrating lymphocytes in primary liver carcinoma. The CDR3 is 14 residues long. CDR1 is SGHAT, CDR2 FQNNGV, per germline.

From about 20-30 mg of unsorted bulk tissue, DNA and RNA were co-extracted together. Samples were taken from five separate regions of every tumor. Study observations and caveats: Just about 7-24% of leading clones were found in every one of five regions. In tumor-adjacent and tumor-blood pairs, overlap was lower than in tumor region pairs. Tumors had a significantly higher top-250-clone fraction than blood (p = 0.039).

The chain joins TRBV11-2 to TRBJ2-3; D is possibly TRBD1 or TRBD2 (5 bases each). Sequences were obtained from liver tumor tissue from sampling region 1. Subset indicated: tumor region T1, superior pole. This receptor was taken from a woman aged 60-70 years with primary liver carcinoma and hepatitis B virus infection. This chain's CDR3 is CASSTGLPTNTQYL. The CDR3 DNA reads TGTGCCAGCAGCACGGGGCTTCCCACAAATACGCAGTATCTT.